The source of this T cell receptor (beta chain) is a study of T cell responses to AZD1222 COVID-19 vaccine. Assay used: immunoSEQ multiplex PCR; TCRdb lists only in-frame clones, some missing. The data contain roughly 66,000 clones, about 88% of them seen just once; the ten biggest clones take up 4% to 5%. Details on this clone: Antigen specificity is unknown.

CDR1 and CDR2 (germline): GTSNPN, SVGIG (reference sequence). The CDR3 loop spans 14 amino acids. The V gene lost 0 bases and the J gene lost 4 bases, with 12 bases spanning the gap. Study-wide results and limits: Close to half of all spike-specific TCRs reportedly target regions of the variants that are unmutated. Clonal diversity was possibly underestimated, and the donors were mostly white British, with more females. There were vaccine-associated CD4 TCRs across spike, dominant at 160-218 and 743-854.

The J gene is TRBJ2-5, the V gene TRBV30; D might be TRBD2 (6 bases). This clonotype originated in an adult who received the MenACWY meningococcal vaccine as a control. The specimen was peripheral blood, collected 28 days after the second dose of the MenACWY control vaccine. Here the CDR3 DNA reads TGTGCCTGGAGTGTACTTTCCGGGAGAGAGACCCAGTACTTC. Residues: CAWSVLSGRETQYF.